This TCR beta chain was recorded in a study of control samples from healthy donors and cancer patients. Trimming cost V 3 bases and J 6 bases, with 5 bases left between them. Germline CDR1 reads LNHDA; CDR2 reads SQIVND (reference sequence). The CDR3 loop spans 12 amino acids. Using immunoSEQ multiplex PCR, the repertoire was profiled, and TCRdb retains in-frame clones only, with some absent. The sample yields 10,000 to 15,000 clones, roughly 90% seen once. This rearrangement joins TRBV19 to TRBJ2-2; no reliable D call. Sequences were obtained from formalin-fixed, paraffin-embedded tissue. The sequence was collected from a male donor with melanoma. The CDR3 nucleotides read TGTGCCAGTAGTATTAGGTCCGGGGAGCTGTTTTTT. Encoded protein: CASSIRSGELFF.